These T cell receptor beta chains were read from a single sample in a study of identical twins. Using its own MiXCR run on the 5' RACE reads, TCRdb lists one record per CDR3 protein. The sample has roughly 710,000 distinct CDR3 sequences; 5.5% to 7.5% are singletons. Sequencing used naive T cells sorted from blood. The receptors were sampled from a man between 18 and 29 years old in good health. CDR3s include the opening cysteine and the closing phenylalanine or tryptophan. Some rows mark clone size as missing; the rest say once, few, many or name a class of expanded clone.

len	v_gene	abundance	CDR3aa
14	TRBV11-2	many	CASSLVLQGDGYTF
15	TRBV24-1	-	CATSQEGQSNQPQHF
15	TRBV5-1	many	CASSSLGDSYNEQFF
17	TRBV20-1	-	CSAPLGGTSGDSYEQYF
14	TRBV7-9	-	CASGGQGRDNEQFF
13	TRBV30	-	CAWSRGLRDTQYF
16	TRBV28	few	CASSFQSRGSNQPQHF
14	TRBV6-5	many	CASSYMDPGSEAFF
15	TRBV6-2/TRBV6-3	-	CASSPLAGITDTQYF
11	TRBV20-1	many	CSVPNYNEQFF
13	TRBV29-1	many	CSGGGRYLNEQFF
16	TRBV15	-	CATSSETSGTPDTQYF
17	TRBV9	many	CASSVEGQGSGANVLTF
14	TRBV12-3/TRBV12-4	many	CASSLGSTRFPQHF
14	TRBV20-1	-	CSAMGLTNNNEQFF
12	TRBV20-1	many	CSALGQGNTIYF
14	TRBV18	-	CASSPKRSLDEQFF
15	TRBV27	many	CASSGLGRTNYGYTF
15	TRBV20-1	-	CSALNRLANYNEQFF
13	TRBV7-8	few	CASSRVQGYEQFF
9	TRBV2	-	CASSDGQFF
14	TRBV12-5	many	CASGMDGYNSPLHF
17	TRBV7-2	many	CASSLVWASGTYNEQFF
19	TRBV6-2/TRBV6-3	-	CASSYEQAGQGVYTGELFF
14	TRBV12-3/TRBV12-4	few	CASSLAHYLNEQFF